This T cell receptor beta chain was identified in a study of cytomegalovirus exposure and HLA in healthy donors. The study's findings and limits: In an earlier analysis, in 540 or so donors, most V segments appeared productive either ~87% or ~30% of the time. Reports showed the classifier diagnosing cytomegalovirus status with high specificity and sensitivity.

The CDR3 is 13 residues long. Per the germline V gene, CDR1 is SGHDT and CDR2 is YYEEEE. Between the trimmed V and J ends, which lost 1 base and 3 bases, there was a span of 7 bases. PCR amplification relied on 60 Vbeta primers (plus 13 Jbeta primers). Using immunoSEQ multiplex PCR, the repertoire was profiled, and TCRdb retains in-frame clones only, with some absent. The sample has around 280,000 clones; approximately 90% are singletons. Participants comprised healthy donors of bone marrow. In regard to this clone: The antigen is unknown.

This chain connects TRBV5-6 to TRBJ2-5; no clear D. The receptor was derived from a young woman in good health and CMV-seronegative. Specimen: PBMCs. The CDR3, as DNA: TGTGCCAGCAGCTTGATCCATGAAGAGACCCAGTACTTC. As protein: CASSLIHEETQYF.